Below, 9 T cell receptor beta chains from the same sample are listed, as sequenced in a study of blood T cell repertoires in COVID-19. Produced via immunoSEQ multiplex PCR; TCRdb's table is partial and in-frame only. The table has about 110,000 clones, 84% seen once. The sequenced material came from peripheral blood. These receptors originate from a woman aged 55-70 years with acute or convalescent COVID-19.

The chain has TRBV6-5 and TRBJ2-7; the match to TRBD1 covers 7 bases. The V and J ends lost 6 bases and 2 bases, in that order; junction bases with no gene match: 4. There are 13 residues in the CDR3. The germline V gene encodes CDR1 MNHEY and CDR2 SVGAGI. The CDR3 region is CASSRDRAYEQYF. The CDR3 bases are TGTGCCAGCAGCCGGGACAGAGCCTACGAGCAGTACTTC.

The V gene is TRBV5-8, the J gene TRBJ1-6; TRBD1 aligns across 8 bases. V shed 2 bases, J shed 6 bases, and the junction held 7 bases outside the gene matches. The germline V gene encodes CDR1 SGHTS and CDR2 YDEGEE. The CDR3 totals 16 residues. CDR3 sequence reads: CASSFQGARGNSPLHF. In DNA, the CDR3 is TGTGCCAGCAGCTTTCAGGGGGCGCGGGGTAATTCACCCCTCCACTTT.

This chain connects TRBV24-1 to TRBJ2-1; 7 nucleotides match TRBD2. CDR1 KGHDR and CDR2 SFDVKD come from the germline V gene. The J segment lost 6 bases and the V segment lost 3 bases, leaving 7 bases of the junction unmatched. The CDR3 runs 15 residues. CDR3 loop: CATSDQRDPSNEQFF. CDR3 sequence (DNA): TGTGCCACCAGTGATCAGCGGGACCCTTCCAATGAGCAGTTCTTC.

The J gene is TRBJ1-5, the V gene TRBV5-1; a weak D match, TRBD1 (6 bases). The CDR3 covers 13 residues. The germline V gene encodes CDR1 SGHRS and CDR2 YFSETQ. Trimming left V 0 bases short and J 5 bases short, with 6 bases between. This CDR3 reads CASSLGTDQPQHF. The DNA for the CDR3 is TGCGCCAGCAGCTTGGGGACAGATCAGCCCCAGCATTTT.

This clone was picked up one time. The CDR3 region is CASSWGQGRTDTQYF. The CDR3 bases are TGTGCCAGCAGTTGGGGACAGGGTCGCACAGATACGCAGTATTTT. This rearrangement joins TRBV6-5 to TRBJ2-3; 9 bases align to TRBD1. Germline trimming cut 4 bases from V and 1 base from J; bases unmatched to any gene: 3. The CDR3 sequence is 15 residues long. CDR1 and CDR2 from the germline V gene are MNHEY and SVGAGI.

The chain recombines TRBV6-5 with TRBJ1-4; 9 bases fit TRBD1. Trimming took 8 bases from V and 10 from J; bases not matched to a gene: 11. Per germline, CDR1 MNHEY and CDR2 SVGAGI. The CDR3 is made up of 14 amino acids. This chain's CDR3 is CASLRDRVGGKLFF. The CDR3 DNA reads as TGTGCCAGCCTGAGGGACAGGGTGGGGGGAAAACTGTTTTTT.

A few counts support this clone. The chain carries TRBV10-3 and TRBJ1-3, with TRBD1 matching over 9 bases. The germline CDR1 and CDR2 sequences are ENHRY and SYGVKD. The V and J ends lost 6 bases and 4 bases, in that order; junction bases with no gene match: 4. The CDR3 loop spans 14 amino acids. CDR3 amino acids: CAIRRQGDGNTIYF. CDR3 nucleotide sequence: TGTGCCATCAGGAGACAGGGGGACGGAAACACCATATATTTT.

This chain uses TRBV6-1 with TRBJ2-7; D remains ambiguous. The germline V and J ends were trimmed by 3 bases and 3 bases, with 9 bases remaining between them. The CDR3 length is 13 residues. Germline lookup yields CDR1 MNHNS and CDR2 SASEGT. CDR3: CASSDEIGYEQYF. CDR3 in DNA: TGTGCCAGCAGTGATGAGATCGGCTACGAGCAGTACTTC.

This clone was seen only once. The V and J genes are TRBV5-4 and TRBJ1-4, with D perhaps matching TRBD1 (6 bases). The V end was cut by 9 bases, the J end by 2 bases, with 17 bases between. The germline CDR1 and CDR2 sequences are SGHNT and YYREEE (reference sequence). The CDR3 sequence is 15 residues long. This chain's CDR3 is CATQNRERTNEKLFF. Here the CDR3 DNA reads TGTGCCACCCAGAACAGGGAGAGGACTAATGAAAAACTGTTTTTT.